This TCR beta chain was retrieved from a study of regulatory T cells in long-lasting Graves disease. The CDR3 is 15 residues long. The junction had 9 bases not matched to a gene; V was cut back by 8 bases and J by 4 bases. The germline gives CDR1 GTSNPN, CDR2 SVGIG (reference sequence). Time point given: newly diagnosed GD, antithyroid drugs for less than 3 months. PBMC RNA served as the TCR library source. In building TCR beta libraries, iRepertoire HTBI primers were used together with Arm-PCR of CDR3 regions. TCRdb used MiXCR to reprocess the multiplex PCR reads, holding one entry per CDR3 protein. This table has about 560,000 distinct CDR3 sequences, about 16% appearing once. These data were likewise used in another study, on T cells in Graves' hyperthyroidism and ophthalmopathy.

Source: peripheral blood mononuclear cells (PBMCs), taken at new diagnosis, from a patient treated with antithyroid drugs. The receptor was isolated from a man aged 18-30 years with Graves disease. The rearrangement joins TRBV30 to TRBJ2-6, with TRBD1 identical over 9 bases. This CDR3 reads CAPIQGAGGANVLTF. In nucleotides, the CDR3 is TGTGCCCCAATACAGGGGGCGGGAGGGGCCAACGTCCTGACTTTC. Drawing the rest from reference TRBV30 and TRBJ2-6, the complete variable domain is SQTIHQWPATLVQPVGSPLSLECTVEGTSNPNLYWYRQAAGRGLQLLFYSVGIGQISSEVPQNLSASRPQDRQFILSSKKLLLSDSGFYLCAPIQGAGGANVLTFGAGSRLTVL.